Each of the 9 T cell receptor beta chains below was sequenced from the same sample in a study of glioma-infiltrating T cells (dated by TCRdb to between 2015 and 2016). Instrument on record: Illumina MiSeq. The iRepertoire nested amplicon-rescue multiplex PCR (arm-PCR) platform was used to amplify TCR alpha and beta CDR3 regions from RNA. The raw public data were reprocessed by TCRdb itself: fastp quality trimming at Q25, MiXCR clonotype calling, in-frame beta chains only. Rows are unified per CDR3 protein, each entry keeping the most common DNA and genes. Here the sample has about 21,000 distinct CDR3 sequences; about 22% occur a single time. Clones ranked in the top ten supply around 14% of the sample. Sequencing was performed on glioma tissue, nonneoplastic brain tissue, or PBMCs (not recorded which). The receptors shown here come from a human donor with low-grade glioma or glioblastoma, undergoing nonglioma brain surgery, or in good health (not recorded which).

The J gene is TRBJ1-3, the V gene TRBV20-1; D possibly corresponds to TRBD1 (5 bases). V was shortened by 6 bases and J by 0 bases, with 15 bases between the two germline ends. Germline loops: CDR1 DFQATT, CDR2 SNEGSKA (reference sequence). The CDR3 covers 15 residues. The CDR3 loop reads CSASKLGLSGNTIYF. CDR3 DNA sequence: TGCAGTGCCTCGAAATTGGGGCTCTCTGGAAACACCATATATTTT.

CDR3 region: CSAQPGLAGATDTQYF. The CDR3 coding sequence is TGCAGTGCCCAACCGGGACTAGCGGGGGCCACAGATACGCAGTATTTT. The rearrangement links TRBV20-1 to TRBJ2-3; 14 bases align to TRBD2. V gave up 6 bases and J gave up 2 bases; unmatched junction bases: 7. Germline lookup yields CDR1 DFQATT and CDR2 SNEGSKA (reference sequence). CDR3 size: 16 residues.

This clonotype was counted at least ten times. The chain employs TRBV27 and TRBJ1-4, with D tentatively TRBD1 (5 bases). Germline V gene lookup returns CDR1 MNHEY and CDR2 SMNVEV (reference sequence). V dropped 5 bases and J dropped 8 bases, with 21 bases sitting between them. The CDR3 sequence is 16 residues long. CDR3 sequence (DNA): TGTGCCAGCAGTAGACAGACTAACAGCATGCCCGAAAAACTGTTTTTT. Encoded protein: CASSRQTNSMPEKLFF.

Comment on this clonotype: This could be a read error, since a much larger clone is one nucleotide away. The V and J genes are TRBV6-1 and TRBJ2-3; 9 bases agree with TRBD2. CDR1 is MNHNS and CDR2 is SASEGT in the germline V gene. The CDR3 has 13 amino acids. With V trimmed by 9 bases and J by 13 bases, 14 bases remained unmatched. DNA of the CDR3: TGTGCCAGGAGCCTGGGTTCTAGCGGGGCGGAGTATTTT. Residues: CARSLGSSGAEYF.

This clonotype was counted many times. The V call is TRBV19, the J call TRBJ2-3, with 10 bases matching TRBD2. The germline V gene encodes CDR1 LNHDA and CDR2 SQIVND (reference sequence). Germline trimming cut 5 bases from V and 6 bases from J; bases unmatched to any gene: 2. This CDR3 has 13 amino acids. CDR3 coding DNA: TGTGCCAGTAGTTTGGGACTAGCGGATACGCAGTATTTT. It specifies CASSLGLADTQYF. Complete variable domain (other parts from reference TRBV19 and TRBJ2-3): DGGITQSPKYLFRKEGQNVTLSCEQNLNHDAMYWYRQDPGQGLRLIYYSQIVNDFQKGDIAEGYSVSREKKESFPLTVTSAQKNPTAFYLCASSLGLADTQYFGPGTRLTVL.

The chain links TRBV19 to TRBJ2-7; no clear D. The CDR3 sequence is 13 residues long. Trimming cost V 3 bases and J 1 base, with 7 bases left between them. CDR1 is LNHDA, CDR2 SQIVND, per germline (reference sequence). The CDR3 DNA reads TGTGCCAGTAGTATGTCGGTTTCCTACGAGCAGTACTTC. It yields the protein CASSMSVSYEQYF.

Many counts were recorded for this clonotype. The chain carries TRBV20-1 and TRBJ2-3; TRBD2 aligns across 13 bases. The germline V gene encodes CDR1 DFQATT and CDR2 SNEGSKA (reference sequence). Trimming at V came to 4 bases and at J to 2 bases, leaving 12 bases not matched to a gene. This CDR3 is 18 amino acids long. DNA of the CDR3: TGCAGTGCTACCCCCGGGACTAGCGGGGAAGCATTCACAGATACGCAGTATTTT. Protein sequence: CSATPGTSGEAFTDTQYF.

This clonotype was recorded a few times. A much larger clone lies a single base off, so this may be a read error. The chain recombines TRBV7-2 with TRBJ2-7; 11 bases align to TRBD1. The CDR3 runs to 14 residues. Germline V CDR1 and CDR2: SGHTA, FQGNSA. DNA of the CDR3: TGTGCCCGCAGTCCCCGGGACAGGGGGTTCGAGCAGTACTTC. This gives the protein CARSPRDRGFEQYF.

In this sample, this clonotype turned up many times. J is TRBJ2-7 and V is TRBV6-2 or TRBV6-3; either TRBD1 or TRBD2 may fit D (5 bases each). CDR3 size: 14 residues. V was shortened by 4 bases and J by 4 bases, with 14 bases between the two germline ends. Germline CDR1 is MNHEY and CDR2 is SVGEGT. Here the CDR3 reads CASSSPGTTYEQYF. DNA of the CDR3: TGTGCCAGCAGTTCACCGGGGACGACTTACGAGCAGTACTTC.